The T cell receptor (beta chain) under discussion was sequenced for a study of CD8 T cells in Susac syndrome. Study information: Blood was drawn from patients with Susac syndrome. At that point, they were therapy-naive, on corticosteroids, or on intravenous immunoglobulin alone. The study, taken as a whole, reports: In total CD8+ repertoires, approximately 17 Susac-specific public clones were found, and 4 or 5 in CD8+ TEMRA repertoires.

Recently defined diagnostic criteria classed the Susac syndrome patients as definite or probable. RNA amounts of 0.5 to 1 ug underwent reverse transcription with random hexamers. TCRdb redid the calling of the immunoSEQ multiplex PCR reads with MiXCR, one entry per CDR3 protein. The data hold about 110,000 distinct CDR3 sequences, with around 94% observed a single time. Worth noting for this clonotype: Antigen unknown. Because the CDR3's place on the DNA is in doubt, the DNA is left out and the CDR3 is given as listed by TCRdb.

Germline CDR1 SQVTM, CDR2 ANQGSEA. The CDR3 has 14 amino acids, counting both end residues. The genes are TRBV29-1 and TRBJ2-1; whether TRBD1, the table's D call, matches the DNA was not checked. The sequence came from a human donor with Susac syndrome. The sequenced material came from CD8+ T cells from PBMCs. CDR3 sequence reads: CSVGPGQGASEQFF.